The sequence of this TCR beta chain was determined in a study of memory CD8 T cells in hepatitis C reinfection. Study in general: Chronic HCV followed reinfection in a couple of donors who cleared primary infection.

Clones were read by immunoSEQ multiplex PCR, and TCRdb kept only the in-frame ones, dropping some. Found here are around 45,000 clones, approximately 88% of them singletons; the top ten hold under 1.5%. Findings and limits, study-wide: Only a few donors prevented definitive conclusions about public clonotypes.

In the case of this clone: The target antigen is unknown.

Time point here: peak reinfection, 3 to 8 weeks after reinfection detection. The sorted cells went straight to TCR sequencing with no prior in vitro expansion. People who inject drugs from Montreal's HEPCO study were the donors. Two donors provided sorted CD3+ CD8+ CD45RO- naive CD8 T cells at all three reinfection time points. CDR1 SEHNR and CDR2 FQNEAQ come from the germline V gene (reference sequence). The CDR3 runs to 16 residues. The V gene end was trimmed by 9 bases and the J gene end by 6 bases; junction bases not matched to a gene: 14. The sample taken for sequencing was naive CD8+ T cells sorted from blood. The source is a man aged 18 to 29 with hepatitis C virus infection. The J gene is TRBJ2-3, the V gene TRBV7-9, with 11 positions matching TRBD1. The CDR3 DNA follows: TGTGCCAGTAATCCCACCGGGACAGGGGGTTTGGATACGCAGTATTTT. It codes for CASNPTGTGGLDTQYF.